The entry below gives a single T cell receptor (beta chain) sequence along with its context. The entry originates in a study of blood T cell repertoires in COVID-19. Study as a whole: The United States, Italy and Spain provided the acute and convalescent COVID-19 samples. From T cells, B-cell-depleted T cells, or PBMCs came the material, which was cDNA or gDNA.

How the authors handled the data: Amplification with reference gene primers provided the estimates of nucleated cell counts. Profiling relied on immunoSEQ multiplex PCR, and the TCRdb table lists in-frame clones only, not all of them. Clonal size and the V and J genes are those of that table, whereas D and trimming came from the DNA. The sample records about 120,000 clones, 75% to 85% being singletons. The CDR3 extends over 15 amino acids. Trimming removed 2 bases from V and 8 bases from J, with 17 bases in between. Germline V gene lookup returns CDR1 SGDLS and CDR2 YYNGEE. The sequenced material came from peripheral blood. This sequence was found in a woman older than 75 with acute or convalescent COVID-19. The chain has TRBV9 and TRBJ2-1; weak D call: TRBD2 (6 bases). The CDR3 DNA reads as TGTGCCAGCAGCGTCTTCGGGAGAGCATCATATGAGCAGTTCTTC. This codes for CASSVFGRASYEQFF.